This T cell receptor (beta chain) was captured in a study of blood T cell repertoires in COVID-19. The CDR3 covers 12 residues. V was cut by 3 bases and J by 3 bases, with 6 bases left in between. The germline CDR1 and CDR2 sequences are MDHEN and SYDVKM. Assay: immunoSEQ multiplex PCR; the TCRdb copy retains only in-frame clones and omits some. This table has hundreds of thousands of clones, approximately 86% appearing once. This receptor was identified in a woman aged 70 to 79 with COVID-19, enrolled during active disease. V and J are TRBV28 and TRBJ2-7, with D unresolved. Sequenced material: peripheral blood. The CDR3 nucleotides read TGTGCCAGCAGTTTTTCTTTCTACGAGCAGTACTTC. It specifies CASSFSFYEQYF.